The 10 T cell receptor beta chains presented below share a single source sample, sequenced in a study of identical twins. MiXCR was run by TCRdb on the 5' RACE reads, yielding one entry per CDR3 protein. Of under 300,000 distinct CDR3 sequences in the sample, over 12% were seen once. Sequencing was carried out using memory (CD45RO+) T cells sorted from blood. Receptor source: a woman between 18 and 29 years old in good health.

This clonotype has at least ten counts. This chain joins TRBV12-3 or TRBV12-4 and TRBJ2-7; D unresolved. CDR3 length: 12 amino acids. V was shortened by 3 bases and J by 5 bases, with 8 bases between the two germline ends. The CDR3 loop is CASSLVSHEQYF. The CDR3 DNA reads TGTGCCAGCAGTTTGGTATCCCACGAGCAGTACTTC.

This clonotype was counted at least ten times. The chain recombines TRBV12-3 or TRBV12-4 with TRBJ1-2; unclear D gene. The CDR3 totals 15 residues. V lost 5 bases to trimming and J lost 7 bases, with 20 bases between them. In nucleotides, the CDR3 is TGTGCCAGCAGTCTCCTTACGACGGGCACACTTGGCTACACCTTC. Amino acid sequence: CASSLLTTGTLGYTF.

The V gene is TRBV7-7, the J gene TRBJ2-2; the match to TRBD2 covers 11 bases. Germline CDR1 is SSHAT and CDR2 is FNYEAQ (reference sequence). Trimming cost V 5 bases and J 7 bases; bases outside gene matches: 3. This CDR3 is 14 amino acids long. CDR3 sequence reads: CASSPGLAGGELFF. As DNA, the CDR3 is TGTGCCAGCAGCCCTGGACTAGCGGGCGGGGAGCTGTTTTTT.

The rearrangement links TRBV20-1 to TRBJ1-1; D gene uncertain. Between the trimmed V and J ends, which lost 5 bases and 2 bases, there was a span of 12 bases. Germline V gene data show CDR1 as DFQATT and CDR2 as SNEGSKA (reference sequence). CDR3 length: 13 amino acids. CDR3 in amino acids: CSAQSAGNTEAFF. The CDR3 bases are TGCAGTGCTCAATCCGCAGGCAACACTGAAGCTTTCTTT.

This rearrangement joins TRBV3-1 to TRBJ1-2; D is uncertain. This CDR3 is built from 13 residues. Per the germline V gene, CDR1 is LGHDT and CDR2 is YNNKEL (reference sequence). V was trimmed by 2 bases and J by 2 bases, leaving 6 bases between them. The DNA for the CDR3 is TGTGCCAGCAGCCAATACCTCAACTATGGCTACACCTTC. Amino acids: CASSQYLNYGYTF. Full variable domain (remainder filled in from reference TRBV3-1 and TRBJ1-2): DTAVSQTPKYLVTQMGNDKSIKCEQNLGHDTMYWYKQDSKKFLKIMFSYNNKELIINETVPNRFSPKSPDKAHLNLHINSLELGDSAVYFCASSQYLNYGYTFGSGTRLTVV.

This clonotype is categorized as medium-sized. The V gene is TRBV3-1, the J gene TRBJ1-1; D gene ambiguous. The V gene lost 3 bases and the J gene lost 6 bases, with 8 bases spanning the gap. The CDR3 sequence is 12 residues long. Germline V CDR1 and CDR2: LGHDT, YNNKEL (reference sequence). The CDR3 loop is CASSHRRSEAFF. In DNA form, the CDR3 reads TGTGCCAGCAGCCATAGACGGTCTGAAGCTTTCTTT.

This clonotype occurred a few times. CDR3 in amino acids: CSARTSGLQETQYF. DNA of the CDR3: TGCAGTGCTAGGACTAGCGGGTTACAAGAGACCCAGTACTTC. This chain connects TRBV20-1 to TRBJ2-5; 10 nucleotides align to TRBD2. The CDR3 length is 14 residues. In germline, CDR1 is DFQATT, CDR2 SNEGSKA (reference sequence). V shed 3 bases, J shed 2 bases, and the junction held 3 bases outside the gene matches.

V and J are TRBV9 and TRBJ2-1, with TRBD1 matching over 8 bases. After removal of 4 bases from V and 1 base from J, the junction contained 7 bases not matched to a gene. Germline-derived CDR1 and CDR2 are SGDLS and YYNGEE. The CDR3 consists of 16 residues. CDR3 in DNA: TGTGCCAGCAGCCTTAGAGGACAGGGTTCCTACAATGAGCAGTTCTTC. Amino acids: CASSLRGQGSYNEQFF.

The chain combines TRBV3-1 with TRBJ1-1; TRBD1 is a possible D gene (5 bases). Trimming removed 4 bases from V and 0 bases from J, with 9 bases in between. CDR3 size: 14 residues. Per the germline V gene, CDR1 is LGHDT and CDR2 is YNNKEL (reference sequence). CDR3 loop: CASSRQRVNTEAFF. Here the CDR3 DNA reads TGTGCCAGCAGCCGACAGCGGGTGAACACTGAAGCTTTCTTT.

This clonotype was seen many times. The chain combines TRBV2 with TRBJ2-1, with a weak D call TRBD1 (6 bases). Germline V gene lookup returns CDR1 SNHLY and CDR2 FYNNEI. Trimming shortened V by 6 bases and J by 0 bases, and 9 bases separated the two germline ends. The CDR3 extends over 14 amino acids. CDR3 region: CASSLDSSYNEQFF. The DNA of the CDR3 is TGTGCCAGCAGCCTGGACAGCTCCTACAATGAGCAGTTCTTC.